A selection of T cell receptor beta chains follows, all from one sample in a study of OX40 agonist ivuxolimab in advanced cancers. TCRdb's table, derived via immunoSEQ multiplex PCR, lists solely in-frame clones and lacks some. The sample consists of about 50,000 clones, 80% to 90% of them appearing once. This specimen was CD4+ or CD8+ T cells sorted from blood, taken in a trial of the OX40 agonist ivuxolimab. These receptors originate from an adult with an advanced solid tumor such as melanoma, head and neck, liver or kidney cancer. Both conserved end residues are part of each CDR3. D genes are given only for firm matches.

j_call | v_call | d_call | cdr3_nt | cdr3_aa
TRBJ2-3 | TRBV7-2 | TRBD2 | TGTGCCAGCAGGACCAGGCGAGCGGGGAGCACAGATACGCAGTATTTT | CASRTRRAGSTDTQYF
TRBJ1-1 | TRBV10-3 | NA | TGTGCCATGGCGGCCCGGGCAGCGAACACTGAAGCTTTCTTT | CAMAARAANTEAFF
TRBJ2-2 | TRBV4-3 | NA | TGCGCCAGCAGCCAAGACTACCCGAACACCGGGGAGCTGTTTTTT | CASSQDYPNTGELFF
TRBJ2-3 | TRBV7-3 | NA | TGTGCCAGCAGCCCAGAACGGGGTAGGACGCAGTATTTT | CASSPERGRTQYF
TRBJ2-3 | TRBV5-1 | NA | TGCGCCAGCAGCTTGGCCTCCACAGATACGCAGTATTTT | CASSLASTDTQYF
TRBJ2-5 | TRBV2 | NA | TGTGCCAGCACTTTTCTACAAGAGACCCAGTACTTC | CASTFLQETQYF
TRBJ2-6 | TRBV5-1 | NA | TGCGCCAGCAGCTTGTCTCTTTCTGGGGCCAACGTCCTGACTTTC | CASSLSLSGANVLTF
TRBJ1-3 | TRBV29-1 | NA | TGCAGCGTTGGGCAGCGGGTAACTGGAAACACCATATATTTT | CSVGQRVTGNTIYF
TRBJ2-3 | TRBV18 | TRBD1 | TGTGCCAGCTCACCTTCGACAGGGAGTAGCACAGATACGCAGTATTTT | CASSPSTGSSTDTQYF
TRBJ1-2 | TRBV27 | TRBD1 | TGTGCCAGCAGTTCCGATGCGACAGGGGAAGGTGGCTACACCTTC | CASSSDATGEGGYTF
TRBJ2-2 | TRBV28 | NA | TGTGCCAGCAGCCGGACGACAGGGAACACCGGGGAGCTGTTTTTT | CASSRTTGNTGELFF
TRBJ1-1 | TRBV7-2 | NA | TGTGCCAGCAGATCAGCCCTCGCGGGGGCGTCTGAAGCTTTCTTT | CASRSALAGASEAFF
TRBJ1-4 | TRBV19 | TRBD1 | TGTGCCAGTACCCGACTGGACAGGGGAGGCGAAAAACTGTTTTTT | CASTRLDRGGEKLFF
TRBJ2-2 | TRBV5-4 | TRBD2 | TGTGCCAGCAGCCAGACCGGGACTAGCTACACCGGGGAGCTGTTTTTT | CASSQTGTSYTGELFF
TRBJ2-4 | TRBV29-1 | TRBD2 | TGCAGCGCCCGCCTCCCACTAGCGGGATCGTTAGCCAAAAACATTCAGTACTTC | CSARLPLAGSLAKNIQYF
TRBJ1-1 | TRBV29-1 | NA | TGCAGCGGCCGGGCGATGAACACTGAAGCTTTCTTT | CSGRAMNTEAFF
TRBJ2-4 | TRBV11-3 | NA | TGTGCCAGCAGCCCTGGGGCGCCCAAAAACATTCAGTACTTC | CASSPGAPKNIQYF
TRBJ2-7 | TRBV28 | TRBD2 | TGTGCCACCTTAGCGACTAGCGGGATCTACGAGCAGTACTTC | CATLATSGIYEQYF